The 4 T cell receptor beta chains below come from one sample, sequenced in a study of blood T cells in healthy people across ages. A sample-barcoded 5' primer and a J-beta primer mix were used in a second PCR of roughly 7 to 11 cycles. MiXCR, run by TCRdb on the 5' RACE reads, gives a single entry per CDR3 protein. The data show roughly 1.7 million distinct CDR3 sequences, 30% to 35% seen once. The sequenced sample was blood. These receptors originate from a woman in her 30s in good health.

CDR3: CASSPPDYLDNEQFF. CDR3 in DNA: TGTGCCAGCAGCCCACCGGACTATCTAGACAATGAGCAGTTCTTC. The J gene is TRBJ2-1, the V gene TRBV12-3 or TRBV12-4; maybe TRBD2 (6 bases). V lost 6 bases, J lost 5 bases, and 17 bases lay in between. CDR3 length equals 15 residues.

This chain joins TRBV3-1 and TRBJ2-3, with D maybe TRBD2 (5 bases). Per the germline V gene, CDR1 is LGHDT and CDR2 is YNNKEL (reference sequence). V lost 6 bases and J lost 4, with 14 bases in between. The CDR3 sequence is 14 residues long. The CDR3 nucleotides are TGTGCCAGCAGACCCCTGGCGGAGGCAGATACGCAGTATTTT. It codes for CASRPLAEADTQYF.

The chain uses TRBV20-1 and TRBJ2-5, with a possible D match to TRBD2 (6 bases). The DNA end favors TRBJ2-7, so the J call may be wrong. The CDR3 consists of 15 residues. In germline, CDR1 is DFQATT, CDR2 SNEGSKA (reference sequence). CDR3 in DNA: TGCAGTGCTCCGAATAGGAGGGAGGAACCCTACGAGCAGTACTTC. As protein: CSAPNRREEPYEQYF.

The CDR3 protein is CASSESRTYNEQFF. CDR3 coding DNA: TGTGCCAGCAGTGAGTCTAGAACCTACAATGAGCAGTTCTTC. The genes are TRBV12-3 or TRBV12-4 and TRBJ2-1, with D hard to call. Deletions cut 5 bases from V and 2 bases from J, with 10 bases between. The CDR3 has 14 amino acids.